The present T cell receptor beta chain was sequenced within a study of cytomegalovirus exposure and HLA in healthy donors. Overall study results and limits: When the data were analyzed later, several of the most significant clusters appeared to be linked to common viral pathogens. The likely explanation for a cluster of highly shared sequence variants was sequencing artifact.

In germline, CDR1 is MDHEN, CDR2 SYDVKM. This CDR3 spans 15 amino acids. This clone was seen only once. Antigen unknown. The junction and the germline gene differ at one end; a read error may be behind it. The identical CDR3 is also encoded by other nucleotide sequences in the sample. The study ran its PCR with 60 Vbeta and 13 Jbeta primers. Here immunoSEQ multiplex PCR was the method, and the copy in TCRdb shows in-frame clones only, minus some. The sample shows approximately 210,000 clones, around 85% of them seen only once. The chain employs TRBV28 and TRBJ2-5; 7 bases match TRBD1. The sequence derives from a man younger than 30 in good health and CMV-seronegative. The sequenced sample consisted of PBMCs. Here the CDR3 reads CASSRTGFTQETQYF. The DNA of the CDR3 is TGTGCCAGCAGCAGGACAGGTTTTACCCAAGAGACTCAGTACTTC.